This record concerns one TCR beta chain sequence. TCRdb's table, derived via immunoSEQ multiplex PCR, lists solely in-frame clones and lacks some. The sample has some 640,000 clones, approximately 89% seen once. The record originates from a study of shared T cell receptors in the human thymus. V lost 6 bases to trimming and J lost 5 bases; unmatched junction nucleotides: 5. CDR3 length: 13 residues. Germline CDR1 MNHNY, CDR2 SVGAGI (reference sequence). These sequences were also reported in another study, on human thymus T cells.

Sequenced: thymocytes. This clonotype was obtained from a boy in the first two years of life with a congenital heart defect. The J gene is TRBJ2-7, the V gene TRBV6-6, with 9 bases matching TRBD1. The CDR3 DNA follows: TGTGCCAGCAGCTACAGGGGGCACGACGAGCAGTACTTC. Amino acids: CASSYRGHDEQYF.